This T cell receptor beta chain was sequenced for a study of shared clonotypes between healthy human individuals. Germline-derived CDR1 and CDR2 are KGHSH and LQKENI. This CDR3 is 16 amino acids long. Unmatched junction bases numbered 5, after V lost 0 bases and J lost 0 bases. Generated by immunoSEQ multiplex PCR, the TCRdb table keeps only in-frame clones and is missing some. The sample contains about 2,500,000 clones, 85% to 95% of which appear only once. The sequence came from a man aged 18-30 years in good health. Sequenced: naive CD4+ T cells sorted from blood. Regarding subset: CD45RA+ positively selected. The chain joins TRBV18 to TRBJ2-7; 7 positions agree with TRBD1. The CDR3 sequence: CASSPPSRQGSYEQYF. In DNA, the CDR3 is TGTGCCAGCTCACCACCGTCGAGACAGGGCTCCTACGAGCAGTACTTC.